This T cell receptor (beta chain) appears in the sequencing data of a study of T cells in Graves' hyperthyroidism and ophthalmopathy. A note on this clonotype: A much larger clone sits a single nucleotide away, making a read error possible.

Amplification yielded TCR beta CDR3 regions, with RNA transcripts as the source. The HTBI primer set was used in a first-round RT-PCR of the TCR CDR3. TCRdb itself ran the multiplex PCR reads through MiXCR, one entry per CDR3 protein. The sample has roughly 500,000 distinct CDR3 sequences; under 60% are singletons. The V end lost 4 bases, the J end lost 4 bases, and 7 bases lay between the germline ends. Per germline, CDR1 GTSNPN and CDR2 SVGIG (reference sequence). The CDR3 extends over 11 amino acids. V usage is TRBV30 and J usage is TRBJ1-2, with D unresolved. Specimen: peripheral blood or thyroid tissue (not recorded which). The TCR originated in an adult woman with Graves' disease, either hyperthyroidism or ophthalmopathy (not recorded which). CDR3 loop: CAWTRAYGYTF. Written as DNA, the CDR3 is TGTGCCTGGACGAGAGCCTATGGCTACACCTTC.